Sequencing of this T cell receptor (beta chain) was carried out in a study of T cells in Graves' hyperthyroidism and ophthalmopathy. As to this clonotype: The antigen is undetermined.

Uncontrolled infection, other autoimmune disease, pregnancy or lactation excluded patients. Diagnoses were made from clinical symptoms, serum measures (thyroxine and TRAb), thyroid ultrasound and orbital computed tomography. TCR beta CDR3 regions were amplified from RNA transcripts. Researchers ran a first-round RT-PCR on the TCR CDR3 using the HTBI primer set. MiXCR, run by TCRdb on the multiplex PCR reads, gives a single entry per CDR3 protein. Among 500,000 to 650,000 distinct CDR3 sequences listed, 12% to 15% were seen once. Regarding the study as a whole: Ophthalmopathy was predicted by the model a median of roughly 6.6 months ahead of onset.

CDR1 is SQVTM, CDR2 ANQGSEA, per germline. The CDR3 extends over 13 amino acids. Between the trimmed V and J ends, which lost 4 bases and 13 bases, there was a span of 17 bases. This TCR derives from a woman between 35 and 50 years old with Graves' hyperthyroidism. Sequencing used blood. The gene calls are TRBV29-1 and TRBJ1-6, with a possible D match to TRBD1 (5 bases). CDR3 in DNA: TGCAGCGTTGGAGGGGCTGACGGGGGGCCCCTCCACTTT. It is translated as CSVGGADGGPLHF.